The rows below give T cell receptor beta chains drawn from one sample of a study of blood T cell repertoires in COVID-19. Profiled with immunoSEQ multiplex PCR; TCRdb holds only in-frame clones, not every one. The table includes around 46,000 clones, 65% to 90% detected once. The sequencing sample was made of peripheral blood. The receptors stem from a man aged 35-49 years with acute or convalescent COVID-19. The CDR3 runs from the conserved cysteine through the conserved F or W. A D gene is named only where the DNA matches it firmly. Clone size appears in some rows only: once, few, many, or a class for an expanded clone.

j_call,v_call,d_call,clone_size,cdr3_aa,cdr3_nt
TRBJ1-1,TRBV6-2/TRBV6-3,.,few,CASSLVHRAEAFF,TGTGCCAGCAGTCTGGTCCACAGGGCTGAAGCTTTCTTT
TRBJ1-2,TRBV2,TRBD1,.,CASRTGTGGPLAGYTF,TGTGCCAGCAGGACCGGGACAGGGGGCCCGTTAGCCGGCTACACCTTC
TRBJ2-7,TRBV28,.,once,CASSLLGQGTLAGSEQYF,TGTGCCAGCAGTTTACTGGGACAGGGTACCCTAGCGGGGTCCGAGCAGTACTTC
TRBJ2-7,TRBV4-1,.,.,CASSQGVQGYEQYF,TGCGCCAGCAGCCAAGGGGTGCAGGGCTACGAGCAGTACTTC
TRBJ2-7,TRBV29-1,.,.,CSVEARDEQYF,TGCAGCGTTGAAGCTCGGGACGAGCAGTACTTC
TRBJ2-1,TRBV30,TRBD2,.,CAWSVRKGLEYNEQFF,TGTGCCTGGAGTGTACGCAAGGGACTAGAGTACAATGAGCAGTTCTTC
TRBJ1-1,TRBV5-1,.,.,CASSPDSGFGDEAFF,TGCGCCAGCAGCCCCGATTCAGGGTTTGGGGATGAAGCTTTCTTT
TRBJ2-3,TRBV5-5,TRBD1,.,CASSQPGQGTSDTQYF,TGTGCCAGCAGCCAACCGGGACAGGGAACGTCAGATACGCAGTATTTT
TRBJ1-4,TRBV12-5,.,.,CASGYRRGSSNEKLFF,TGTGCTAGTGGTTACAGGAGGGGCAGCAGTAATGAAAAACTGTTTTTT
TRBJ1-5,TRBV5-5,.,.,CASSSDTQPQHF,TGTGCCAGCAGCTCTGACACTCAGCCCCAGCATTTT
TRBJ1-1,TRBV3-1/TRBV3-2,TRBD1,once,CASSHGDRATEAFF,TGTGCCAGCAGCCACGGGGACAGGGCCACTGAAGCTTTCTTT
TRBJ2-2,TRBV6-4,.,.,CASSDREESGELFF,TGTGCCAGCAGTGACAGGGAGGAGTCCGGGGAGCTGTTTTTT
TRBJ2-3,TRBV7-2,TRBD2,.,CASRLPGLAGDGAQYF,TGTGCCAGCAGGCTCCCGGGACTAGCCGGGGATGGTGCGCAGTATTTT
TRBJ1-1,TRBV7-3,.,.,CASSLLGGSTEAFF,TGTGCCAGCAGCTTATTGGGGGGAAGCACTGAAGCTTTCTTT
TRBJ2-5,TRBV11-2,.,.,CASSSLETQYF,TGTGCCAGCAGCTCCCTAGAGACCCAGTACTTC
TRBJ1-1,TRBV19,.,.,CASSEGMNTEAFF,TGTGCCAGTAGTGAGGGAATGAACACTGAAGCTTTCTTT
TRBJ2-7,TRBV9,.,.,CASSVGQGSGYEQYF,TGTGCCAGCAGCGTAGGGCAGGGGTCGGGCTACGAGCAGTACTTC
TRBJ2-3,TRBV7-2,.,few,CASSLGIRGRDTQYF,TGTGCCAGCAGCTTAGGGATCAGGGGACGGGATACGCAGTATTTT
TRBJ2-3,TRBV6-6,.,.,CASSLTRDTQYF,TGTGCCAGCAGCCTGACTAGAGATACGCAGTATTTT
TRBJ2-3,TRBV5-1,TRBD2,.,CASSLGTSGGSGDTQYF,TGCGCCAGCAGCTTGGGGACTAGCGGGGGCTCTGGGGATACGCAGTATTTT
TRBJ1-2,TRBV4-1,.,.,CASSRLVTDGYTF,TGCGCCAGCAGCCGCCTGGTGACAGATGGCTACACCTTC
TRBJ2-3,TRBV6-5,TRBD2,.,CASRSWTSGTDTQYF,TGTGCCAGCAGATCGTGGACTAGCGGCACAGATACGCAGTATTTT
TRBJ1-3,TRBV5-4,TRBD1,.,CASEDRGGGNTIYF,TGTGCCAGCGAAGACAGGGGCGGGGGAAACACCATATATTTT
TRBJ1-5,TRBV21-1,.,.,CAIEGGIPDQPQHF,TGTGCCATCGAGGGAGGGATTCCCGATCAGCCCCAGCATTTT
TRBJ1-2,TRBV3-1/TRBV3-2,.,.,CASSQGALRGGSYGYTF,TGTGCCAGCAGCCAAGGAGCCCTAAGGGGGGGGAGCTATGGCTACACCTTC
TRBJ1-2,TRBV29-1,.,.,CSVEGRYYGYTF,TGCAGCGTTGAAGGCCGCTATTATGGCTACACCTTC
TRBJ1-1,TRBV10-2,.,few,CASRDSLNTEAFF,TGCGCCAGCAGGGACAGCCTGAACACTGAAGCTTTCTTT
TRBJ2-7,TRBV2,.,.,CASSVEGYEQYF,TGTGCCAGCAGTGTTGAGGGATACGAGCAGTACTTC
TRBJ1-3,TRBV28,.,.,CASSLATDGNTIYF,TGTGCCAGCAGTTTAGCCACAGACGGAAACACCATATATTTT
TRBJ2-7,TRBV1,.,.,CTSSQEARRSYEQYF,TGCACCAGCAGCCAAGAGGCCCGCCGCAGCTACGAGCAGTACTTC
TRBJ2-2,TRBV9,TRBD1,.,CASTGGGTGELFF,TGTGCCAGCACAGGGGGCGGTACCGGGGAGCTGTTTTTT
TRBJ1-2,TRBV7-9,.,.,CASSLAQGPYGYTF,TGTGCCAGCAGCTTAGCACAGGGACCATATGGCTACACCTTC
TRBJ1-5,TRBV3-1/TRBV3-2,.,.,CASSQTIQGPQHF,TGTGCCAGCAGCCAAACTATTCAGGGGCCCCAGCATTTT
TRBJ1-1,TRBV5-1,.,.,CASSRLGADTEAFF,TGCGCCAGCAGCCGATTGGGGGCAGACACTGAAGCTTTCTTT
TRBJ1-5,TRBV5-1,.,.,CASRLDRNSNQPQHF,TGCGCCAGCAGGTTAGACAGAAATAGCAATCAGCCCCAGCATTTT